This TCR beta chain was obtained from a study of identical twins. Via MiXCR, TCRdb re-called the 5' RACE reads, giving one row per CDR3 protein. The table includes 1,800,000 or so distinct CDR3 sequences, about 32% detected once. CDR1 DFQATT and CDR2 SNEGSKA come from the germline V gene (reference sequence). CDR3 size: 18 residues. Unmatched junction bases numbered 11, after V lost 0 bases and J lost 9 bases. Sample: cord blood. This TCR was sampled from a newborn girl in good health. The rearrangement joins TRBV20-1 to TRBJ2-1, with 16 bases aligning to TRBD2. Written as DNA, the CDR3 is TGCAGTGCTAGAGATCAGACGGGACTAGCGGGGGGGATCGCTGAGCAGTTCTTC. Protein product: CSARDQTGLAGGIAEQFF.